These T cell receptor beta chains were read from a single sample in a study of blood T cell repertoires in COVID-19. Using immunoSEQ multiplex PCR, the repertoire was profiled, and TCRdb retains in-frame clones only, with some absent. The sample carries a few hundred thousand clones, around 90% recorded once. The sample was PBMCs or T cells enriched from blood (not recorded which). These receptors came from a woman in her 30s who had recovered from COVID-19. CDR3s include the opening cysteine and the closing phenylalanine or tryptophan. Fields, in order: clone size, J gene, V gene, D gene, CDR3 protein, CDR3 DNA. D genes are given only for firm matches. Size values are once, few and many counts, or a class for expanded clones, and some rows have none.

clone_size: once
j_call: TRBJ1-2
v_call: TRBV10-1
d_call: .
cdr3_aa: CASSESGRAGGYTF
cdr3_nt: TGCGCCAGCAGTGAGTCCGGCAGGGCAGGCGGCTACACCTTC

clone_size: .
j_call: TRBJ2-7
v_call: TRBV9
d_call: .
cdr3_aa: CASSVEGSSYEQYF
cdr3_nt: TGTGCCAGCAGCGTGGAGGGCAGCTCCTACGAGCAGTACTTC

clone_size: .
j_call: TRBJ2-3
v_call: TRBV11-3
d_call: TRBD2
cdr3_aa: CASSFGLSGGGPNAQYF
cdr3_nt: TGTGCCAGCAGCTTCGGCCTCAGTGGCGGGGGGCCGAATGCGCAGTATTTT

clone_size: .
j_call: TRBJ1-1
v_call: TRBV2
d_call: TRBD1
cdr3_aa: CASSEKGQPQDGTEAFF
cdr3_nt: TGTGCCAGCAGTGAAAAGGGACAGCCCCAAGACGGCACTGAAGCTTTCTTT

clone_size: .
j_call: TRBJ1-2
v_call: TRBV5-4
d_call: .
cdr3_aa: CASSSSPVTLRNSGYTF
cdr3_nt: TGTGCCAGCAGCTCCTCCCCCGTGACACTTAGAAACTCTGGCTACACCTTC

clone_size: .
j_call: TRBJ2-1
v_call: TRBV5-1
d_call: .
cdr3_aa: CASSLDLLTPNDEQFF
cdr3_nt: TGCGCCAGCAGCTTGGACCTCCTGACTCCTAACGATGAGCAGTTCTTC

clone_size: .
j_call: TRBJ1-6
v_call: TRBV9
d_call: .
cdr3_aa: CASSVGTAHNSPLHF
cdr3_nt: TGTGCCAGCAGCGTAGGGACAGCCCATAATTCACCCCTCCACTTT

clone_size: few
j_call: TRBJ1-2
v_call: TRBV7-8
d_call: TRBD1
cdr3_aa: CASSLAPTGVYTF
cdr3_nt: TGTGCCAGCAGCTTAGCCCCTACAGGGGTCTACACCTTC

clone_size: .
j_call: TRBJ2-1
v_call: TRBV5-4
d_call: TRBD2
cdr3_aa: CASSLGGLAGYNEQFF
cdr3_nt: TGTGCCAGCAGCTTGGGGGGACTAGCGGGGTACAATGAGCAGTTCTTC

clone_size: .
j_call: TRBJ2-3
v_call: TRBV19
d_call: .
cdr3_aa: CASSIGLGARTTDTQYF
cdr3_nt: TGTGCCAGTAGTATAGGTCTGGGGGCTCGAACCACAGATACGCAGTATTTT

clone_size: few
j_call: TRBJ2-1
v_call: TRBV7-3
d_call: .
cdr3_aa: CASSPPGGAGNEQFF
cdr3_nt: TGTGCCAGCAGCCCCCCCGGGGGTGCAGGCAATGAGCAGTTCTTC

clone_size: .
j_call: TRBJ1-3
v_call: TRBV28
d_call: .
cdr3_aa: CASSSTELTFPSGNTIYF
cdr3_nt: TGTGCCAGCAGTTCCACCGAACTGACATTTCCCTCTGGAAACACCATATATTTT

clone_size: once
j_call: TRBJ2-1
v_call: TRBV7-9
d_call: TRBD2
cdr3_aa: CASSLGAGEINEQFF
cdr3_nt: TGTGCCAGCAGCTTAGGAGCGGGAGAGATCAATGAGCAGTTCTTC

clone_size: .
j_call: TRBJ2-7
v_call: TRBV5-5
d_call: .
cdr3_aa: CASSLDVSSLYEQYF
cdr3_nt: TGTGCCAGCAGCTTGGATGTGTCTAGCCTATACGAGCAGTACTTC

clone_size: .
j_call: TRBJ2-1
v_call: TRBV5-4
d_call: TRBD2
cdr3_aa: CASSLDSGRAYNEQFF
cdr3_nt: TGTGCCAGCAGCTTAGACAGCGGGAGGGCTTACAATGAGCAGTTCTTC

clone_size: .
j_call: TRBJ2-1
v_call: TRBV6-5
d_call: TRBD2
cdr3_aa: CATTPGTSGPNEQFF
cdr3_nt: TGTGCCACCACACCCGGGACTAGCGGCCCCAATGAGCAGTTCTTC

clone_size: few
j_call: TRBJ1-5
v_call: TRBV6-2/TRBV6-3
d_call: .
cdr3_aa: CASSQRGGSNQPQHF
cdr3_nt: TGTGCCAGCAGTCAGCGGGGTGGCAGCAATCAGCCCCAGCATTTT

clone_size: .
j_call: TRBJ2-7
v_call: TRBV4-2
d_call: .
cdr3_aa: CASSQEGWRGREGYEQYF
cdr3_nt: TGTGCCAGCAGCCAAGAGGGGTGGAGGGGGCGGGAAGGCTACGAGCAGTACTTC

clone_size: .
j_call: TRBJ1-4
v_call: TRBV5-4
d_call: TRBD1
cdr3_aa: CASSTGTANEKLFF
cdr3_nt: TGTGCCAGCAGCACCGGGACAGCGAATGAAAAACTGTTTTTT

clone_size: .
j_call: TRBJ2-7
v_call: TRBV5-1
d_call: TRBD2
cdr3_aa: CASSLASGAYEQYF
cdr3_nt: TGCGCCAGCAGCTTGGCTAGCGGGGCCTACGAGCAGTACTTC

clone_size: .
j_call: TRBJ2-3
v_call: TRBV7-6
d_call: TRBD2
cdr3_aa: CASSLWRGDTQYF
cdr3_nt: TGTGCCAGCAGCTTGTGGCGGGGGGATACGCAGTATTTT

clone_size: .
j_call: TRBJ2-2
v_call: TRBV24-1
d_call: .
cdr3_aa: CATQPRQGRTTGELFF
cdr3_nt: TGTGCCACCCAACCTAGGCAGGGCAGAACCACCGGGGAGCTGTTTTTT

clone_size: .
j_call: TRBJ2-2
v_call: TRBV6-5
d_call: TRBD1
cdr3_aa: CASSRQGAIAGELFF
cdr3_nt: TGTGCCAGCAGTCGACAGGGGGCTATAGCCGGGGAGCTGTTTTTT

clone_size: .
j_call: TRBJ2-7
v_call: TRBV18
d_call: TRBD1
cdr3_aa: CASSSGQASTYEQYF
cdr3_nt: TGTGCCAGCTCATCCGGACAGGCGAGTACCTACGAGCAGTACTTC

clone_size: .
j_call: TRBJ2-1
v_call: TRBV7-9
d_call: .
cdr3_aa: CASSPPGPTYNEQFF
cdr3_nt: TGTGCCAGCAGTCCACCAGGGCCGACCTACAATGAGCAGTTCTTC